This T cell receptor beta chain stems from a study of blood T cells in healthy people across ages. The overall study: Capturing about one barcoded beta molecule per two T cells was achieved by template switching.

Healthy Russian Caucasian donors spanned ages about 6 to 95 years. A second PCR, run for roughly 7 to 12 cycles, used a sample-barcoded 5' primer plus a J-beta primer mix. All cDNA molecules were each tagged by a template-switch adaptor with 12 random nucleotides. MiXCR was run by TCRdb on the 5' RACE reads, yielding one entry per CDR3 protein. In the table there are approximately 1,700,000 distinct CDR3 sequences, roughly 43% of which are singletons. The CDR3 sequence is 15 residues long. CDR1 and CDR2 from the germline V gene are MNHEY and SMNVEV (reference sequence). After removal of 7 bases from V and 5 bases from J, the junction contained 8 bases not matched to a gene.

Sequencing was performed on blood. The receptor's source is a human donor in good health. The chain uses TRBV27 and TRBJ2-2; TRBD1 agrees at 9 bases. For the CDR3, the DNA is TGTGCCAGCACAAGCGGGACAGGGTATACCGGGGAGCTGTTTTTT. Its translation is CASTSGTGYTGELFF.